A single count supports the clone carrying this T cell receptor beta chain. This CDR3 region has 14 residues. V lost 6 bases to trimming and J lost 6 bases; unmatched junction nucleotides: 10. Germline assignment: CDR1 MNHEY and CDR2 SVGAGI. This entry is derived from a study of blood T cell repertoires in COVID-19. For the study at large: Sites across the United States, Italy and Spain contributed samples from acute and convalescent COVID-19. The analysed material was cDNA or gDNA that came from T cells, B-cell-depleted T cells, or PBMCs.

Per the study methods: Researchers report that nucleated cell counts were estimated from reference gene primer amplification. Produced via immunoSEQ multiplex PCR; TCRdb's table is partial and in-frame only. That table gives V, J and clone size, and the DNA gave D and trimming. Seen here are approximately 300,000 clones, approximately 84% observed once, and the top ten hold about a sixth. This receptor was identified in a person aged 70 to 79 with COVID-19, enrolled during active disease. The sample taken for sequencing was peripheral blood. This sequence joins TRBV6-5 and TRBJ1-1, with 7 nucleotides matching TRBD1. CDR3 sequence: CASSPTGFVAEAFF. CDR3 nucleotide sequence: TGTGCCAGCAGCCCGACAGGGTTTGTGGCTGAAGCTTTCTTT.